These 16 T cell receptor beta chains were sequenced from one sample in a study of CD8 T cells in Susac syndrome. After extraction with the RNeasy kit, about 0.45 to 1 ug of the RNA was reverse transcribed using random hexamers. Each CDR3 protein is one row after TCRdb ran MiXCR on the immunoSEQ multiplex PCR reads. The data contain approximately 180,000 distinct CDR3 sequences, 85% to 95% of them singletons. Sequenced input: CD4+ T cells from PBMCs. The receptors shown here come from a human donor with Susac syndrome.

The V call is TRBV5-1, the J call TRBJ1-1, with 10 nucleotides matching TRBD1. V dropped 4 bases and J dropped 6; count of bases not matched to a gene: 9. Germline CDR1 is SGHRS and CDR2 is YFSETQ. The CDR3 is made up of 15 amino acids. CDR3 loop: CASSARQGAVAEAFF. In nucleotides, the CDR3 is TGCGCCAGCAGCGCCAGACAGGGGGCAGTTGCTGAAGCTTTCTTT. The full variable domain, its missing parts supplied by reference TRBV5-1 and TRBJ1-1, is KAGVTQTPRYLIKTRGQQVTLSCSPISGHRSVSWYQQTPGQGLQFLFEYFSETQRNKGNFPGRFSGRQFSNSRSEMNVSTLELGDSALYLCASSARQGAVAEAFFGQGTRLTVV.

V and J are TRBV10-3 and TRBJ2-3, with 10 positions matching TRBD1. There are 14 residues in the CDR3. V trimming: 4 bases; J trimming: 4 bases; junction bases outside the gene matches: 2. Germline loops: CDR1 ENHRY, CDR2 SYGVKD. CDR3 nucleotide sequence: TGTGCCATCAGTGTCGGGACAGGGGCAGATACGCAGTATTTT. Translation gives CAISVGTGADTQYF.

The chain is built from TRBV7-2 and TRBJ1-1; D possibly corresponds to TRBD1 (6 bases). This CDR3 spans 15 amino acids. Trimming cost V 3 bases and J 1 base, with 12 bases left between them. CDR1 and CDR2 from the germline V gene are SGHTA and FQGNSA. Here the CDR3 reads CASSFYSGENTEAFF. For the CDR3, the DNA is TGTGCCAGCAGCTTCTACTCAGGGGAGAACACTGAAGCTTTCTTT.

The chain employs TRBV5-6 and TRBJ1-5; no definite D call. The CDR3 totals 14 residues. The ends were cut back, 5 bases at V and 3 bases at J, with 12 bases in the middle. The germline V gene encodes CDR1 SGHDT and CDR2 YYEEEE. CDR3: CASRTEQYNQPQHF. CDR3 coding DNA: TGTGCCAGCAGAACGGAACAGTACAATCAGCCCCAGCATTTT.

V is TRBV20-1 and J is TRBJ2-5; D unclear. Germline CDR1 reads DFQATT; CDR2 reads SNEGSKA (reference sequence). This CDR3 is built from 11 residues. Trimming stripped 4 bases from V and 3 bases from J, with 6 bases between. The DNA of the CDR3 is TGCAGTGCTATTCGGGAAGAGACCCAGTACTTC. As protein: CSAIREETQYF.

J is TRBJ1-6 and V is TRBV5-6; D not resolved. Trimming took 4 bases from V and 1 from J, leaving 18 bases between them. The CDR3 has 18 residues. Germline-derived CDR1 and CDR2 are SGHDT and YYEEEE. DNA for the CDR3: TGTGCCAGCAGCCGGCGGTTGGAGGGAATATCCTATAATTCACCCCTCCACTTT. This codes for CASSRRLEGISYNSPLHF.

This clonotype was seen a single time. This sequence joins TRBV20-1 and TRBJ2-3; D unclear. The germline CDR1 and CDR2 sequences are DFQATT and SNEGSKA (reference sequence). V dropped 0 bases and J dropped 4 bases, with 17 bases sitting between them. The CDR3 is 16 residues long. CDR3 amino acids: CSARDPRTGLPDTQYF. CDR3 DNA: TGCAGTGCTAGAGATCCTCGGACCGGCCTGCCAGATACGCAGTATTTT.

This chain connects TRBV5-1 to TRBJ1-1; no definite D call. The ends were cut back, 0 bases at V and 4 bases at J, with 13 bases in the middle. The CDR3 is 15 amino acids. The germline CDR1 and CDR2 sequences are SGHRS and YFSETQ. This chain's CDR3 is CASSLAIGEGTEAFF. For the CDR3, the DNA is TGCGCCAGCAGCTTGGCCATAGGAGAAGGCACTGAAGCTTTCTTT.

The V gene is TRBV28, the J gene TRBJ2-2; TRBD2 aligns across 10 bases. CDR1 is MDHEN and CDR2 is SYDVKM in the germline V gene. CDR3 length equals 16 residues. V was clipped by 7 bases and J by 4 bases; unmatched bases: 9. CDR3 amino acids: CASIVASGSGTGELFF. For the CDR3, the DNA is TGTGCCAGCATCGTGGCTAGCGGGAGTGGCACCGGGGAGCTGTTTTTT.

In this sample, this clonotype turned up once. As DNA, the CDR3 is TGTGCCAGCAGCCAAGAGGATGGCTACACCTTC. Translation: CASSQEDGYTF. The rearrangement links TRBV3-1 to TRBJ1-2; D is unresolved. V lost 0 bases to trimming and J lost 6 bases, with 2 bases between them. This CDR3 region has 11 residues. Per the germline V gene, CDR1 is LGHDT and CDR2 is YNNKEL (reference sequence).

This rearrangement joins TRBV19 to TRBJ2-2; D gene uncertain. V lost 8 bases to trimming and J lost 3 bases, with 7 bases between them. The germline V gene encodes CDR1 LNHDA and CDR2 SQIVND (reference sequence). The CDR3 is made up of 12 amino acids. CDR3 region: CASGYHTGELFF. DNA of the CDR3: TGTGCCAGTGGGTATCACACCGGGGAGCTGTTTTTT. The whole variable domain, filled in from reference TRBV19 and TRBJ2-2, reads DGGITQSPKYLFRKEGQNVTLSCEQNLNHDAMYWYRQDPGQGLRLIYYSQIVNDFQKGDIAEGYSVSREKKESFPLTVTSAQKNPTAFYLCASGYHTGELFFGEGSRLTVL.

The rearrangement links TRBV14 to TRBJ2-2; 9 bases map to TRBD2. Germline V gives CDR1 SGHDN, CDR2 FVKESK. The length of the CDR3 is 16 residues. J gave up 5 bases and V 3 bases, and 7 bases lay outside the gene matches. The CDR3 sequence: CASSQVAGVATGELFF. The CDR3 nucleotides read TGTGCCAGCAGCCAGGTAGCGGGAGTCGCTACCGGGGAGCTGTTTTTT. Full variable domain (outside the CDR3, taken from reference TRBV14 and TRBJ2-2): EAGVTQFPSHSVIEKGQTVTLRCDPISGHDNLYWYRRVMGKEIKFLLHFVKESKQDESGMPNNRFLAERTGGTYSTLKVQPAELEDSGVYFCASSQVAGVATGELFFGEGSRLTVL.

CDR3 sequence: CASSPGVGNSPLHF. Here the CDR3 DNA reads TGTGCCAGCAGCCCAGGCGTGGGGAATTCACCCCTCCACTTT. The J gene is TRBJ1-6, the V gene TRBV6-2 or TRBV6-3; unclear D gene. CDR3 length: 14 residues. The V end lost 6 bases, the J end lost 7 bases, and 13 bases lay between the germline ends. Germline V gives CDR1 MNHEY, CDR2 SVGEGT.

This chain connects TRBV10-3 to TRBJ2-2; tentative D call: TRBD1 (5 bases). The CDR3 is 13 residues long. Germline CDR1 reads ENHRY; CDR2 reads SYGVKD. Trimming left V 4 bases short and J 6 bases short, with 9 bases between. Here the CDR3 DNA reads TGTGCCATCAGTGGTGGGGCGGCCGGGGAGCTGTTTTTT. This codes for CAISGGAAGELFF.

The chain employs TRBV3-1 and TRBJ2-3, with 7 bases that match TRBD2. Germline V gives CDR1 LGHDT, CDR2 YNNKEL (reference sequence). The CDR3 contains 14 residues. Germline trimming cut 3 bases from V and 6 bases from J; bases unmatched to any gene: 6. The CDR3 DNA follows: TGTGCCAGCAGCCACCGGACTAGTTGGGATACGCAGTATTTT. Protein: CASSHRTSWDTQYF.

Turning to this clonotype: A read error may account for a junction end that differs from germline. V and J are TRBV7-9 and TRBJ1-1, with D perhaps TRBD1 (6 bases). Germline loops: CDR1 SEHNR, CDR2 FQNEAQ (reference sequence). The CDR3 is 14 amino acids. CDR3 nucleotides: TGTGCCAGCAGCTTAGGTCCCAGGGGCACTGAAGTTTTCTTT. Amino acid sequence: CASSLGPRGTEVFF.